This T cell receptor (beta chain) was profiled in a study of radiotherapy plus CTLA-4 blockade in lung cancer. Across the whole study: Of the patients, roughly 20% showed objective responses and about 30% attained disease control.

Points from the study as a whole: The best predictor of response was reported to be early blood T cell clone dynamics, with interferon-beta.

In regard to this clone: Its antigen remains unknown.

Focal radiation and CTLA-4 blockade (ipilimumab) were tested in chemo-refractory metastatic non-small-cell lung cancer patients. This table comes from immunoSEQ multiplex PCR, and its TCRdb copy is limited to in-frame clones, with some not included. The sample lists about 73,000 clones, 80% to 90% occurring once. The sequencing here drew on peripheral blood, taken from a patient treated with radiotherapy plus ipilimumab. The TCR was taken from a human donor with non-small cell lung cancer that progressed on radiotherapy plus ipilimumab.

The DNA of the CDR3 is TGCAGCGTTTCGCTGGTGCGGAACACTGAAGCTTTCTTT. Translated: CSVSLVRNTEAFF. The chain employs TRBV29-1 and TRBJ1-1; D gene unclear. CDR1 and CDR2 from the germline V gene are SQVTM and ANQGSEA. Deletions cut 5 bases from V and 1 base from J, with 11 bases between. This CDR3 is 13 amino acids long.